Described below is a single T cell receptor (beta chain) sequence and its context. The data were obtained in a study of blood T cell repertoires in COVID-19. At the level of the study: Nucleic acid was either cDNA or gDNA, and it came from T cells, B-cell-depleted T cells, or PBMCs.

Germline V gene lookup returns CDR1 SGHRS and CDR2 YFSETQ. The CDR3 is made up of 16 amino acids. V lost 0 bases and J lost 6, with 16 bases in between. Cohort allocation depended upon clinical history that participants reported. Within the 2 weeks before study entry, each person in the exposed group met a COVID-19 case. Original handling: By means of reference gene primer amplification, nucleated cell counts were estimated. Assay used: immunoSEQ multiplex PCR; TCRdb lists only in-frame clones, some missing. D and trimming come from the DNA, and the V and J calls and clone size come from that table. The repertoire holds under 300,000 clones, with approximately 81% as singletons.

The chain has TRBV5-1 and TRBJ2-1; perhaps TRBD1 as D (6 bases). What was sequenced was PBMCs or T cells enriched from blood (not recorded which). The receptor comes from a woman in her forties or fifties who had been exposed to COVID-19. CDR3 DNA sequence: TGCGCCAGCAGCTTGGAGGGGGTAACTCCCCCCAATGAGCAGTTCTTC. This sequence encodes CASSLEGVTPPNEQFF.